This T cell receptor beta chain was recovered during a study of siplizumab effects on memory and regulatory T cells. General study findings and limits: Whether proliferating Tregs in siplizumab cultures suppress was not functionally confirmed. Naive T cells looked more diverse than memory cells and looked like major alloresponse contributors.

Profiling relied on immunoSEQ multiplex PCR, and the TCRdb table lists in-frame clones only, not all of them. The data contain over 55,000 clones, approximately 82% of them singletons. Notes on this clone: Its antigen remains unidentified.

Trimming left V 7 bases short and J 4 bases short, with 6 bases between. The CDR3 covers 10 residues. CDR1 is DFQATT, CDR2 SNEGSKA, per germline (reference sequence). The source is a human donor in good health. The sequencing input was memory CD4+ T cells sorted from blood. The chain carries TRBV20-1 and TRBJ2-3, with D perhaps matching TRBD2 (6 bases). The CDR3 loop is CSGRADTQYF. The CDR3 coding sequence is TGCAGTGGGAGGGCAGATACGCAGTATTTT.